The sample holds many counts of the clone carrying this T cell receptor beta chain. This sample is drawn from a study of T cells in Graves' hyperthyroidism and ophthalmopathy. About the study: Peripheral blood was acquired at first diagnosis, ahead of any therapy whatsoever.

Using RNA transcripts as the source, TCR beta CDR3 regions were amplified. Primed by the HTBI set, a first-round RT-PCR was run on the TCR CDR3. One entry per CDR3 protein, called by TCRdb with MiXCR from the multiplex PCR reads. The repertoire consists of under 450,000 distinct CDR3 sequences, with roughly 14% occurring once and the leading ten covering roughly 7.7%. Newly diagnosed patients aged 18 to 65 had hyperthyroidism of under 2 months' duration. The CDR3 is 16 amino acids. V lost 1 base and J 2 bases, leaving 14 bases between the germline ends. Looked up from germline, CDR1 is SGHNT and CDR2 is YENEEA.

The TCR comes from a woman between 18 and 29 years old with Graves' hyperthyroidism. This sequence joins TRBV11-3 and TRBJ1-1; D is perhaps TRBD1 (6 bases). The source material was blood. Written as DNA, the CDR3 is TGTGCCAGCAGCTTAGGGAGGGGGTACGGTAACACTGAAGCTTTCTTT. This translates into CASSLGRGYGNTEAFF. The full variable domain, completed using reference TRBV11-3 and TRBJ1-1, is EAGVVQSPRYKIIEKKQPVAFWCNPISGHNTLYWYLQNLGQGPELLIRYENEEAVDDSQLPKDRFSAERLKGVDSTLKIQPAELGDSAVYLCASSLGRGYGNTEAFFGQGTRLTVV.